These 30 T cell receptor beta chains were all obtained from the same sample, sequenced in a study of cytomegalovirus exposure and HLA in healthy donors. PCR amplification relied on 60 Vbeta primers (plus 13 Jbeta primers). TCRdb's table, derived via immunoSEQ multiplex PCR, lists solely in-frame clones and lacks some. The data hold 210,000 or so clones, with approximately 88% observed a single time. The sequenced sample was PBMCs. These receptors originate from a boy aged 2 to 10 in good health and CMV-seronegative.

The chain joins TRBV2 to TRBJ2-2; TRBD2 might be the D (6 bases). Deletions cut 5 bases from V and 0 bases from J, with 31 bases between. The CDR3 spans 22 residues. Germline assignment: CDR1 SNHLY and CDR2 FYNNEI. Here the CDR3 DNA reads TGTGCCAGCAGTACTAATCGGGTGACCCGGGCCAGCGGGCTAGCGAACACCGGGGAGCTGTTTTTT. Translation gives CASSTNRVTRASGLANTGELFF.

The CDR3 spells CASSLLSSGSSEQFF. The CDR3 nucleotides are TGTGCCAGCAGCCTCCTCTCTAGCGGGAGCAGCGAGCAGTTCTTC. The V and J genes are TRBV7-9 and TRBJ2-1, with 10 bases identical to TRBD2. CDR3 length: 15 residues. The V and J ends lost 5 bases and 10 bases, in that order; junction bases with no gene match: 11. Germline loops: CDR1 SEHNR, CDR2 FQNEAQ (reference sequence). The full variable domain, rest sourced from reference TRBV7-9 and TRBJ2-1, is DTGVSQNPRHKITKRGQNVTFRCDPISEHNRLYWYRQTLGQGPEFLTYFQNEAQLEKSRLLSDRFSAERPKGSFSTLEIQRTEQGDSAMYLCASSLLSSGSSEQFFGPGTRLTVL.

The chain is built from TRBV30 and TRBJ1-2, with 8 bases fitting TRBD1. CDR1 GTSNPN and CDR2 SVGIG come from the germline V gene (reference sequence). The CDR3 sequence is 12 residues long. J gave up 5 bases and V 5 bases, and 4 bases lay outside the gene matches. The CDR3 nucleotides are TGTGCCTGGGGGACAGGAACGTATGGCTACACCTTC. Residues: CAWGTGTYGYTF. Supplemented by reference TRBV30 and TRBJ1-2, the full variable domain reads SQTIHQWPATLVQPVGSPLSLECTVEGTSNPNLYWYRQAAGRGLQLLFYSVGIGQISSEVPQNLSASRPQDRQFILSSKKLLLSDSGFYLCAWGTGTYGYTFGSGTRLTVV.

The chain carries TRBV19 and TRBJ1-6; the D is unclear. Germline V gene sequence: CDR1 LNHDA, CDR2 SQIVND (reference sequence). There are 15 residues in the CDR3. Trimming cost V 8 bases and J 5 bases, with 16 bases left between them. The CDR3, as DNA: TGTGCCAGTTCTCGGAGAGTCGAAAATAATTCACCCCTCCACTTT. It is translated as CASSRRVENNSPLHF.

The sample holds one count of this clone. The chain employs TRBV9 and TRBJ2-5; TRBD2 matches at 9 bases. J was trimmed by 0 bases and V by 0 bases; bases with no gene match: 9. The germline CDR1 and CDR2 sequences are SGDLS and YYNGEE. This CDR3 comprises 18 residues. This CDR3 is CASSVATTSGGYQETQYF. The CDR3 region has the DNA TGTGCCAGCAGCGTAGCTACGACTAGCGGAGGCTACCAAGAGACCCAGTACTTC.

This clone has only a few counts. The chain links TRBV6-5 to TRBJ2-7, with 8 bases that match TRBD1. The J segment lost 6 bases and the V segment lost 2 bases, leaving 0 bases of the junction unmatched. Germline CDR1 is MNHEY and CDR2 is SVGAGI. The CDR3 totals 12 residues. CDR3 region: CASSYDRGEQYF. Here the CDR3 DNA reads TGTGCCAGCAGTTACGACAGGGGCGAGCAGTACTTC.

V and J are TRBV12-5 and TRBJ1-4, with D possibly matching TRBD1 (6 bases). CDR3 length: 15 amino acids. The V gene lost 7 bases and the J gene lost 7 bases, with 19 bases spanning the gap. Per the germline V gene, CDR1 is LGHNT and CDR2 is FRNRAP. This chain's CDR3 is CASAERRGTSEKLFF. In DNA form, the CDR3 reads TGTGCTAGTGCCGAGCGTCGAGGGACAAGTGAAAAACTGTTTTTT.

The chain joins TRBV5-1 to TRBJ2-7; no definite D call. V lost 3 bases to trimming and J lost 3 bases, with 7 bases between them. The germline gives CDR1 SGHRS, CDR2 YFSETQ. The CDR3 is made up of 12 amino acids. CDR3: CASSSGFYEQYF. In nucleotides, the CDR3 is TGCGCCAGCAGCTCCGGTTTCTACGAGCAGTACTTC.

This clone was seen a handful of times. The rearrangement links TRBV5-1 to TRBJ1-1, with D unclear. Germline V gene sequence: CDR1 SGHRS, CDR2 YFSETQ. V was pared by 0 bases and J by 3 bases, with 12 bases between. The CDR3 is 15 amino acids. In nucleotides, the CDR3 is TGCGCCAGCAGCTTGGTAGGCAGGCGAGACACTGAAGCTTTCTTT. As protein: CASSLVGRRDTEAFF.

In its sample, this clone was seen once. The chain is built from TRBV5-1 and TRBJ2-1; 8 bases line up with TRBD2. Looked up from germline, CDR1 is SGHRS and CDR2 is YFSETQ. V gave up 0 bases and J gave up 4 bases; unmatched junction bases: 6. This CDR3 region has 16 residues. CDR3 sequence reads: CASSLDAGGGYNEQFF. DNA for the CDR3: TGCGCCAGCAGCTTGGACGCGGGAGGTGGGTACAATGAGCAGTTCTTC.

In DNA form, the CDR3 reads TGTGCCAGCAGGGTGACAGATCTCTACGAGCAGTACTTC. Protein product: CASRVTDLYEQYF. V gene TRBV2 combines with J gene TRBJ2-7, with D possibly matching TRBD1 (5 bases). The V and J ends lost 6 bases and 3 bases respectively, with 12 bases between them. Germline V gives CDR1 SNHLY, CDR2 FYNNEI. The CDR3 runs to 13 residues.

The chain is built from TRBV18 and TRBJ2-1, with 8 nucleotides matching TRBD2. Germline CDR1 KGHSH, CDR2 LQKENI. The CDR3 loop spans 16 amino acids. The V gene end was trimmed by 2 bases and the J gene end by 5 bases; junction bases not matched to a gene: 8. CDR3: CASSPYTGGMHNEQFF. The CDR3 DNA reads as TGTGCCAGCTCACCATACACGGGGGGGATGCACAATGAGCAGTTCTTC. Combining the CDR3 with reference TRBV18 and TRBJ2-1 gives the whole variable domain NAGVMQNPRHLVRRRGQEARLRCSPMKGHSHVYWYRQLPEEGLKFMVYLQKENIIDESGMPKERFSAEFPKEGPSILRIQQVVRGDSAAYFCASSPYTGGMHNEQFFGPGTRLTVL.

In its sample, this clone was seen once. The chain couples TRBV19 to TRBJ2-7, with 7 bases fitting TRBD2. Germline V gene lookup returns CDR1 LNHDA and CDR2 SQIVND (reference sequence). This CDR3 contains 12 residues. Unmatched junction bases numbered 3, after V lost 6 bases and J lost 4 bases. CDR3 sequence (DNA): TGTGCCAGTAGCAGCGGGATATACGAGCAGTACTTC. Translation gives CASSSGIYEQYF.

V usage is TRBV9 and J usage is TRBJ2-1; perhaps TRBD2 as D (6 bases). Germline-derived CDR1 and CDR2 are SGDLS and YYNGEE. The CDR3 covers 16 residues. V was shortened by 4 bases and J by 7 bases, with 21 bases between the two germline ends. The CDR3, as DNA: TGTGCCAGCAGCCCAAATAGCGGTGAGCTAGTAAATGAGCAGTTCTTC. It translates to CASSPNSGELVNEQFF.

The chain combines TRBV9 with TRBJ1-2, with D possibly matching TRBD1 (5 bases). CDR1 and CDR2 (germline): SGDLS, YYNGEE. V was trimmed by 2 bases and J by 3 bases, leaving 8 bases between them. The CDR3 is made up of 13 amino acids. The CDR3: CASSVTVDYGYTF. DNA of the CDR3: TGTGCCAGCAGCGTGACAGTCGACTATGGCTACACCTTC.

CDR3 loop: CASSASGSSLFF. Written as DNA, the CDR3 is TGTGCCAGCAGCGCGAGCGGGAGTAGCCTGTTCTTC. The V gene is TRBV9, the J gene TRBJ2-1; 8 bases map to TRBD2. The V and J ends lost 3 bases and 15 bases, in that order; junction bases with no gene match: 8. The CDR3 consists of 12 residues. CDR1 SGDLS and CDR2 YYNGEE come from the germline V gene.

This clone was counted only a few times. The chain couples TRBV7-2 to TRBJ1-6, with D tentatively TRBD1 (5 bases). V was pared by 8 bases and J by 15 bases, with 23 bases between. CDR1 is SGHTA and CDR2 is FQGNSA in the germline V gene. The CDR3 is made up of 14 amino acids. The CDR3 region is CASGSSTGPWGLHF. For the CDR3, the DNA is TGTGCCAGCGGATCCTCAACAGGCCCATGGGGCCTCCACTTT. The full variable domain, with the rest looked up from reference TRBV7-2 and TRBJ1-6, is GAGVSQSPSNKVTEKGKDVELRCDPISGHTALYWYRQSLGQGLEFLIYFQGNSAPDKSGLPSDRFSAERTGGSVSTLTIQRTQQEDSAVYLCASGSSTGPWGLHFGNGTRLTVT.

CDR3 bases: TGTGCCAGCAGCGTAGCCCGGGACACATACTACAATGAGCAGTTCTTC. Its translation is CASSVARDTYYNEQFF. The rearrangement uses TRBV11-2 and TRBJ2-1, with a tentative D call TRBD1 (6 bases). Deletions cut 5 bases from V and 3 bases from J, with 17 bases between. CDR1 and CDR2 (germline): SGHAT, FQNNGV. The CDR3 is 16 amino acids.

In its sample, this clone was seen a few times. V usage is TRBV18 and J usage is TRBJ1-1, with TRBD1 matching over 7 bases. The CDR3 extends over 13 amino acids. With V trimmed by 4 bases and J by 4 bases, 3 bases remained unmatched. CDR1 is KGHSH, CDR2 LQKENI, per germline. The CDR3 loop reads CASSQGTVTEAFF. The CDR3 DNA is TGTGCCAGCTCACAAGGGACAGTCACTGAAGCTTTCTTT.

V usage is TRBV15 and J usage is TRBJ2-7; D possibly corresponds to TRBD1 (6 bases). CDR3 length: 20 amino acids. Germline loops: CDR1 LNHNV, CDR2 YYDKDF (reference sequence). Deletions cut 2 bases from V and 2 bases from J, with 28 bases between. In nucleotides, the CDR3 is TGTGCCACCAGCAGATACAAATACCGAAAGGACAGTACGATCCCCTACGAGCAGTACTTC. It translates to CATSRYKYRKDSTIPYEQYF. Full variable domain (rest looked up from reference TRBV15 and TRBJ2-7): DAMVIQNPRYQVTQFGKPVTLSCSQTLNHNVMYWYQQKSSQAPKLLFHYYDKDFNNEADTPDNFQSRRPNTSFCFLDIRSPGLGDTAMYLCATSRYKYRKDSTIPYEQYFGPGTRLTVT.

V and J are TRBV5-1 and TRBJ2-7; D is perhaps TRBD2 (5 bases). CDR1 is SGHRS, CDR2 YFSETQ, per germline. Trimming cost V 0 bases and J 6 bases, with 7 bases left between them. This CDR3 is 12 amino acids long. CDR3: CASSLGGPEQYF. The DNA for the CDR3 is TGCGCCAGCAGCTTGGGAGGGCCCGAGCAGTACTTC.

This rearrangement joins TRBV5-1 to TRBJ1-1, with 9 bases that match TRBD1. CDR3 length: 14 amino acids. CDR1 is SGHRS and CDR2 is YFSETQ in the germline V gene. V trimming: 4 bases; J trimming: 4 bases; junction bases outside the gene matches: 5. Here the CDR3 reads CASSPGQGSTEAFF. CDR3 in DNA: TGCGCCAGCAGCCCGGGACAGGGATCCACTGAAGCTTTCTTT.

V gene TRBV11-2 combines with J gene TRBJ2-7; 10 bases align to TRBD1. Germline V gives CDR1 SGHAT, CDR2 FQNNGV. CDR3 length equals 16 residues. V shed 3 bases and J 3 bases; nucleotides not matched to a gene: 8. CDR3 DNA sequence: TGTGCCAGCAGCTTTCTGGGACAGGGGATTAACTACGAGCAGTACTTC. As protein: CASSFLGQGINYEQYF.

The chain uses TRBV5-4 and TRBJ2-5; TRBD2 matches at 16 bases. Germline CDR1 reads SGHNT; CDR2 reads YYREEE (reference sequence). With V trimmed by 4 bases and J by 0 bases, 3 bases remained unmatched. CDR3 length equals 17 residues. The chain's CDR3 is CASSGGLAGGHQETQYF. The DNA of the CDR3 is TGTGCCAGCAGCGGGGGACTAGCGGGAGGGCACCAAGAGACCCAGTACTTC.

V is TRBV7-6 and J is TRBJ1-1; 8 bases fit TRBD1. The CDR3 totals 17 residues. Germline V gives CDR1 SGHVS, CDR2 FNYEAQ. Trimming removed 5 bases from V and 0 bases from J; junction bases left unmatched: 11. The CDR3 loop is CASSNRQGPTMNTEAFF. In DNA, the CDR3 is TGTGCCAGCAGCAACAGACAGGGGCCGACGATGAACACTGAAGCTTTCTTT.

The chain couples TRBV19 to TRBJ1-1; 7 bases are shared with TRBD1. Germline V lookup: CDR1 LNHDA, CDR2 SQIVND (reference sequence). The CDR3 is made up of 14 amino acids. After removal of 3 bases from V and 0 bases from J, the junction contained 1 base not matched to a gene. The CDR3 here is CASSMGQMNTEAFF. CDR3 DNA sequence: TGTGCCAGTAGTATGGGACAGATGAACACTGAAGCTTTCTTT.

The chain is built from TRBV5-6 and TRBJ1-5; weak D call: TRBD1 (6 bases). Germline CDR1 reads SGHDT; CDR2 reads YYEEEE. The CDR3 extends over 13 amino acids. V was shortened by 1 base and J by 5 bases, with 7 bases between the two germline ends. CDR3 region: CASSLYRDQPQHF. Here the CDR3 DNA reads TGTGCCAGCAGCTTGTACAGGGATCAGCCCCAGCATTTT.

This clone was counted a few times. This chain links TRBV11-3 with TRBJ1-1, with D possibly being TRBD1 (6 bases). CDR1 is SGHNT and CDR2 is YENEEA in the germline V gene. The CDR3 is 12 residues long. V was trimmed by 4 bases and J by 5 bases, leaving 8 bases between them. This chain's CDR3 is CASSSGQTEAFF. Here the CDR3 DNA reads TGTGCCAGCAGCTCCGGACAGACTGAAGCTTTCTTT.

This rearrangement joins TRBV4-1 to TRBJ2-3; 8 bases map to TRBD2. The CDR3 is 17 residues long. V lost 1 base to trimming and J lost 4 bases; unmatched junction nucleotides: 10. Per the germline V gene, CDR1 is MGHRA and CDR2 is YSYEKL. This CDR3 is CASSQASERELPDTQYF. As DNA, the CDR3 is TGCGCCAGCAGCCAAGCTTCGGAGCGGGAGCTCCCAGATACGCAGTATTTT.

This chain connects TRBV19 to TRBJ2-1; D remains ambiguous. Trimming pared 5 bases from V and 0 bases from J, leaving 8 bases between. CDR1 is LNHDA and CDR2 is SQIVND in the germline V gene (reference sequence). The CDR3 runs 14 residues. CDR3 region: CASSGSGSYNEQFF. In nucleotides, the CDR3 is TGTGCCAGTAGTGGCTCGGGCTCCTACAATGAGCAGTTCTTC. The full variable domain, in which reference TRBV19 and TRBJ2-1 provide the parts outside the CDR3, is DGGITQSPKYLFRKEGQNVTLSCEQNLNHDAMYWYRQDPGQGLRLIYYSQIVNDFQKGDIAEGYSVSREKKESFPLTVTSAQKNPTAFYLCASSGSGSYNEQFFGPGTRLTVL.